The subject of this entry is one TCR beta chain. Looked up from germline, CDR1 is MNHNS and CDR2 is SASEGT. V lost 3 bases to trimming and J lost 0 bases, with 12 bases between them. The CDR3 runs 15 residues. This sample is part of a study of blood T cell repertoires in COVID-19. Across the whole study: PBMCs, B-cell-depleted T cells, or T cells provided the cDNA or gDNA that made up the material.

Per the authors' pipeline: Amplification of reference gene primers was used by the study to estimate nucleated cell counts. Method: immunoSEQ multiplex PCR; TCRdb's copy keeps in-frame clones and lacks some. The V and J calls and clone size are taken from that table; D and trimming were inferred from the DNA. The table lists about 160,000 clones, over 70% of them singletons. This clonotype was sampled from a woman aged 40 to 49 with acute COVID-19. The specimen was PBMCs or T cells enriched from blood (not recorded which). The chain is built from TRBV6-1 and TRBJ2-7; TRBD1 is a possible D gene (5 bases). CDR3 DNA sequence: TGTGCCAGCAGTGACGCCGTCCAGGGCTCCTACGAGCAGTACTTC. This translates into CASSDAVQGSYEQYF.